One and the same sample provided the 12 T cell receptor beta chains below, sequenced in a study of response to subunit inactivated influenza vaccine. In TCRdb, the RT-PCR reads were re-called with MiXCR into one record per CDR3 protein. In the table there are 500,000 to 600,000 distinct CDR3 sequences, 16% of which are singletons. This specimen consisted of CD4+ T cells sorted from PBMCs, obtained 23 to 25 months after vaccination. These receptors all come from a man aged 45-69 years who received an inactivated influenza vaccine.

J is TRBJ2-1 and V is TRBV18; no clear D gene. The V gene lost 2 bases and the J gene lost 2 bases, with 13 bases spanning the gap. Germline V lookup: CDR1 KGHSH, CDR2 LQKENI. The CDR3 contains 16 residues. The CDR3 spells CASSPKDSHPYNEQFF. The DNA for the CDR3 is TGTGCCAGCTCACCAAAAGACTCCCACCCCTACAATGAGCAGTTCTTC.

There are many counts of this clonotype. V gene TRBV5-1 combines with J gene TRBJ1-1; 7 positions match TRBD1. There are 14 residues in the CDR3. V gave up 4 bases and J gave up 2 bases; unmatched junction bases: 5. The germline V gene has CDR1 SGHRS and CDR2 YFSETQ. CDR3 coding DNA: TGCGCCAGCAGCGCGGGACAGCAAAACACTGAAGCTTTCTTT. It is translated as CASSAGQQNTEAFF.

This chain uses TRBV5-1 with TRBJ2-7, with D perhaps being TRBD1 or TRBD2 (5 bases each). The CDR3 contains 17 residues. Trimming took off 0 bases at V and 5 bases at J, with 21 bases between the two ends. Germline lookup yields CDR1 SGHRS and CDR2 YFSETQ. CDR3 region: CASSLGSGTQIWDEQYF. The DNA for the CDR3 is TGCGCCAGCAGCTTGGGCTCCGGGACCCAGATTTGGGACGAGCAGTACTTC.

The chain uses TRBV20-1 and TRBJ2-1; either TRBD1 or TRBD2 may fit D (5 bases each). Trimming took off 5 bases at V and 8 bases at J, with 16 bases between the two ends. CDR3 length: 13 residues. The germline gives CDR1 DFQATT, CDR2 SNEGSKA (reference sequence). The CDR3 spells CSAPELRGYEQFF. CDR3 bases: TGCAGTGCTCCAGAACTCCGGGGCTATGAGCAGTTCTTC.

This rearrangement joins TRBV20-1 to TRBJ2-1, with D perhaps matching TRBD1 or TRBD2 (5 bases each). The germline V gene has CDR1 DFQATT and CDR2 SNEGSKA (reference sequence). This CDR3 comprises 12 residues. Trimming left V 7 bases short and J 2 bases short, with 9 bases between. The CDR3 region has the DNA TGCAGTGGGATGGGACCCTACAATGAGCAGTTCTTC. The encoded protein is CSGMGPYNEQFF.

This clonotype has only a few counts. The chain combines TRBV3-1 with TRBJ2-7; D unclear. Trimming stripped 4 bases from V and 4 bases from J, with 17 bases between. Germline V gene data show CDR1 as LGHDT and CDR2 as YNNKEL (reference sequence). The CDR3 spans 15 residues. In DNA, the CDR3 is TGTGCCAGCAGCCCCGCTCTAACGGATTCTTACGAGCAGTACTTC. Translating it yields CASSPALTDSYEQYF.

The chain is built from TRBV7-2 and TRBJ2-1; no reliable D call. V lost 5 bases and J lost 7, with 18 bases in between. The CDR3 loop spans 15 amino acids. The germline V gene encodes CDR1 SGHTA and CDR2 FQGNSA. The CDR3 loop reads CASSPALGQFNEQFF. CDR3 in DNA: TGTGCCAGCAGCCCGGCACTCGGCCAGTTTAATGAGCAGTTCTTC.

A word on this clonotype: Given a much more abundant clone one base away, this may be a read error. The J gene is TRBJ2-7, the V gene TRBV5-1; D not certain. Germline CDR1 is SGHRS and CDR2 is YFSETQ. The CDR3 length is 11 residues. The germline V and J ends were trimmed by 7 bases and 7 bases, with 12 bases remaining between them. This CDR3 reads CASGIGWEQYF. The DNA for the CDR3 is TGCGCCAGCGGCATAGGCTGGGAGCAGTACTTC.

This clonotype was counted between two and nine times. The CDR3 here is CASNQHGATDTQYF. In nucleotides, the CDR3 is TGTGCCAGCAACCAGCACGGGGCCACAGATACGCAGTATTTT. This chain uses TRBV12-3 or TRBV12-4 with TRBJ2-3, with D perhaps given as TRBD1 or TRBD2 (5 bases each). The CDR3 contains 14 residues. V was cut by 7 bases and J by 2 bases, with 13 bases left in between.

The chain combines TRBV5-1 with TRBJ2-7; 7 bases are a match to TRBD1. The CDR3 extends over 16 amino acids. V was pared by 0 bases and J by 3 bases, with 9 bases of the junction left unmatched. Germline V CDR1 and CDR2: SGHRS, YFSETQ. In DNA, the CDR3 is TGCGCCAGCAGCTTGGCTAAACCGGGACAGATCTACGAGCAGTACTTC. It encodes CASSLAKPGQIYEQYF.

The V and J genes are TRBV20-1 and TRBJ1-2; maybe TRBD1 (5 bases). This CDR3 is built from 16 residues. The ends were cut back, 2 bases at V and 6 bases at J, with 22 bases in the middle. Germline CDR1 and CDR2: DFQATT and SNEGSKA (reference sequence). CDR3 amino acids: CSARPSGQGAFDGYTF. The DNA of the CDR3 is TGCAGTGCTAGACCCTCGGGGCAGGGTGCCTTCGATGGCTACACCTTC.

The genes are TRBV20-1 and TRBJ2-7; 8 bases are shared with TRBD1. CDR1 is DFQATT and CDR2 is SNEGSKA in the germline V gene (reference sequence). Trimming removed 4 bases from V and 7 bases from J; junction bases left unmatched: 9. This CDR3 spans 13 amino acids. CDR3 amino acids: CSATRDRGWEQYF. Written as DNA, the CDR3 is TGCAGTGCTACCCGCGACAGGGGTTGGGAGCAGTACTTC.